These 21 T cell receptor beta chains share one sample of origin, sequenced in a study of radiation and T cells in renal cell carcinoma. Only in-frame clones appear in the TCRdb table, and some are missing; sequencing was by immunoSEQ multiplex PCR. The sample gives approximately 120,000 clones, roughly 85% of which show up once; around 3% is in the top ten. As for time point: baseline pretreatment blood. Specified treatment: 15 Gy SBRT to primary tumor, nephrectomy 4 weeks later. Sequencing was performed on blood, taken from a patient whose treatment included radiotherapy and nephrectomy. These receptors all come from a woman in her fifties or sixties with renal cell carcinoma.

This sequence joins TRBV14 and TRBJ2-7; D is perhaps TRBD1 (6 bases). V was shortened by 4 bases and J by 3 bases, with 10 bases between the two germline ends. The V gene's germline CDR1 is SGHDN and CDR2 FVKESK. The CDR3 runs 13 residues. In DNA form, the CDR3 reads TGTGCCAGCAGCCGTACAGGGAACTACGAGCAGTACTTC. Translated, it gives CASSRTGNYEQYF.

The chain carries TRBV4-2 and TRBJ1-3; D is unresolved. CDR3 length equals 16 residues. Trimming removed 0 bases from V and 0 bases from J, with 9 bases in between. Germline values: CDR1 LGHNA, CDR2 YNFKEQ. The CDR3 DNA follows: TGTGCCAGCAGCCAAGAGGCACAGTACTCTGGAAACACCATATATTTT. This sequence encodes CASSQEAQYSGNTIYF.

The chain is built from TRBV5-1 and TRBJ2-3; 10 bases match TRBD2. V lost 5 bases, J lost 5 bases, and 8 bases stayed unmatched. Germline V lookup: CDR1 SGHRS, CDR2 YFSETQ. The CDR3 is 15 residues long. The CDR3 is CASRGASGGGDTQYF. DNA for the CDR3: TGCGCCAGCAGAGGGGCTAGCGGGGGAGGAGATACGCAGTATTTT.

This sequence joins TRBV9 and TRBJ1-3; 10 bases are a match to TRBD1. Germline V lookup: CDR1 SGDLS, CDR2 YYNGEE. V shed 7 bases, J shed 0 bases, and the junction held 4 bases outside the gene matches. This CDR3 comprises 15 residues. CDR3 loop: CASGRDRGSGNTIYF. DNA of the CDR3: TGTGCCAGCGGCCGGGACAGGGGCTCTGGAAACACCATATATTTT.

In its sample, this clone was seen a few times. V and J are TRBV4-3 and TRBJ2-1; 11 bases match TRBD2. The germline V gene has CDR1 LGHNA and CDR2 YSLEER. The junction had 13 bases not matched to a gene; V was cut back by 0 bases and J by 12 bases. The CDR3 consists of 17 residues. CDR3: CASSQDRGLAGGNRQFF. For the CDR3, the DNA is TGCGCCAGCAGCCAAGATCGAGGGCTAGCGGGAGGCAACAGGCAGTTCTTC.

The chain has TRBV19 and TRBJ1-5; possibly TRBD1 for D (5 bases). CDR3 length: 15 amino acids. V was trimmed by 3 bases and J by 9 bases, leaving 18 bases between them. Per the germline V gene, CDR1 is LNHDA and CDR2 is SQIVND (reference sequence). This CDR3 is CASSMSGLSDRPQHF. Written as DNA, the CDR3 is TGTGCCAGTAGTATGTCGGGGCTCTCAGACAGGCCCCAGCATTTT.

V usage is TRBV5-8 and J usage is TRBJ2-3, with D possibly being TRBD2 (5 bases). The CDR3 runs 16 residues. The V and J ends lost 0 bases and 4 bases respectively, with 15 bases between them. Germline loops: CDR1 SGHTS, CDR2 YDEGEE. The CDR3 loop is CASSLGAGPTADTQYF. As DNA, the CDR3 is TGTGCCAGCAGCTTGGGGGCGGGCCCAACGGCAGATACGCAGTATTTT. The full variable domain, rest sourced from reference TRBV5-8 and TRBJ2-3, is EAGVTQSPTHLIKTRGQQATLRCSPISGHTSVYWYQQALGLGLQFLLWYDEGEERNRGNFPPRFSGRQFPNYSSELNVNALELEDSALYLCASSLGAGPTADTQYFGPGTRLTVL.

The chain employs TRBV19 and TRBJ2-2, with D tentatively TRBD1 or TRBD2 (5 bases each). The CDR3 loop spans 14 amino acids. The germline CDR1 and CDR2 sequences are LNHDA and SQIVND (reference sequence). Trimming shortened V by 9 bases and J by 0 bases, and 11 bases separated the two germline ends. CDR3 DNA: TGTGCCAGCAAGGGACGTCCGAACACCGGGGAGCTGTTTTTT. Amino acid sequence: CASKGRPNTGELFF.

CDR3: CASSRGKQSNTGELFF. CDR3 sequence (DNA): TGTGCCAGCTCCCGGGGTAAGCAATCGAACACCGGGGAGCTGTTTTTT. V and J are TRBV9 and TRBJ2-2; the D gene is possibly TRBD2 (5 bases). In germline, CDR1 is SGDLS, CDR2 YYNGEE. CDR3 length: 16 residues. V dropped 7 bases and J dropped 0 bases, with 16 bases sitting between them. The full variable domain, in which reference TRBV9 and TRBJ2-2 provide the parts outside the CDR3, is DSGVTQTPKHLITATGQRVTLRCSPRSGDLSVYWYQQSLDQGLQFLIQYYNGEERAKGNILERFSAQQFPDLHSELNLSSLELGDSALYFCASSRGKQSNTGELFFGEGSRLTVL.

The chain recombines TRBV4-3 with TRBJ2-1, with D uncertain. Germline CDR1 reads LGHNA; CDR2 reads YSLEER. The CDR3 covers 14 residues. V lost 0 bases, J lost 7 bases, and 10 bases lay in between. CDR3 loop: CASSQDPTANEQFF. The CDR3 bases are TGCGCCAGCAGCCAAGATCCCACAGCTAATGAGCAGTTCTTC.

The chain links TRBV4-1 to TRBJ2-1; possible D gene TRBD1, 5 bases. Trimming removed 0 bases from V and 3 bases from J, with 15 bases in between. The length of the CDR3 is 17 residues. From germline, CDR1 is MGHRA and CDR2 YSYEKL. The CDR3 DNA sequence: TGCGCCAGCAGCCAAGATCAAGGTCAGGGATTCTACAATGAGCAGTTCTTC. It is translated as CASSQDQGQGFYNEQFF.

The rearrangement joins TRBV28 to TRBJ2-7, with 7 nucleotides matching TRBD2. The ends lost 0 bases at V and 4 bases at J; junction bases unmatched: 0. CDR3 length equals 13 residues. CDR1 and CDR2 from the germline V gene are MDHEN and SYDVKM. As DNA, the CDR3 is TGTGCCAGCAGTTTATGGGGGGGGTACGAGCAGTACTTC. This encodes CASSLWGGYEQYF.

This chain uses TRBV6-5 with TRBJ1-3; D gene ambiguous. This CDR3 has 14 amino acids. Per germline, CDR1 MNHEY and CDR2 SVGAGI. The V end lost 8 bases, the J end lost 0 bases, and 11 bases lay between the germline ends. CDR3 nucleotides: TGTGCCAGCTCTTGGGCAGGCTCTGGAAACACCATATATTTT. This encodes CASSWAGSGNTIYF.

V and J are TRBV7-2 and TRBJ2-2; 11 nucleotides align to TRBD2. The V segment lost 3 bases and the J segment 9 bases; nucleotides outside the gene matches: 15. Germline CDR1 is SGHTA and CDR2 is FQGNSA. This CDR3 has 18 residues. CDR3 loop: CASSFGLAGGLGYRELFF. As DNA, the CDR3 is TGTGCCAGCAGCTTCGGTTTAGCGGGGGGGCTAGGTTACAGGGAGCTGTTTTTT.

The rearrangement joins TRBV6-1 to TRBJ1-3, with 7 bases that match TRBD1. Germline V gives CDR1 MNHNS, CDR2 SASEGT. Unmatched junction bases numbered 10, after V lost 7 bases and J lost 4 bases. The CDR3 runs to 15 residues. CDR3 nucleotides: TGTGCCAGCACTCTCGGACAGGCTTACGGAAACACCATATATTTT. Translated: CASTLGQAYGNTIYF.

The chain uses TRBV10-3 and TRBJ1-4; 7 bases map to TRBD1. V was clipped by 6 bases and J by 8 bases; unmatched bases: 9. The CDR3 length is 14 residues. Per germline, CDR1 ENHRY and CDR2 SYGVKD. The CDR3 nucleotides are TGTGCCATCAGACGGGACAGCGAAGGCGAAAAACTGTTTTTT. The encoded protein is CAIRRDSEGEKLFF.

The V call is TRBV18, the J call TRBJ2-7; unclear D gene. Germline V gene sequence: CDR1 KGHSH, CDR2 LQKENI. CDR3 length equals 12 residues. V was pared by 5 bases and J by 1 base, with 6 bases between. Written as DNA, the CDR3 is TGTGCCAGCTCAGCAAATTCCTACGAGCAGTACTTC. This translates into CASSANSYEQYF.

The V call is TRBV6-6, the J call TRBJ1-1; TRBD1 matches 7 bases. The CDR3 spans 12 residues. The germline V gene encodes CDR1 MNHNY and CDR2 SVGAGI (reference sequence). The V and J ends lost 8 bases and 5 bases, in that order; junction bases with no gene match: 5. The DNA for the CDR3 is TGTGCCAGCTACAGGGGTGGGACTGAAGCTTTCTTT. As protein: CASYRGGTEAFF.

V usage is TRBV2 and J usage is TRBJ2-2, with D hard to call. Germline loops: CDR1 SNHLY, CDR2 FYNNEI. Trimming stripped 6 bases from V and 5 bases from J, with 7 bases between. The CDR3 sequence is 12 residues long. CDR3 residues: CASRTETGELFF. As DNA, the CDR3 is TGTGCCAGCAGGACGGAGACCGGGGAGCTGTTTTTT.

This clone was seen once. The chain uses TRBV2 and TRBJ1-4, with D unresolved. Germline CDR1 SNHLY, CDR2 FYNNEI. Trimming removed 6 bases at V and 16 bases at J, with 18 bases between. The CDR3 is 12 residues long. CDR3 residues: CASSHEEVVRFF. CDR3 nucleotide sequence: TGTGCCAGCAGCCATGAAGAGGTAGTACGGTTTTTT. The entire variable domain, with the rest obtained from reference TRBV2 and TRBJ1-4, is as follows: EPEVTQTPSHQVTQMGQEVILRCVPISNHLYFYWYRQILGQKVEFLVSFYNNEISEKSEIFDDQFSVERPDGSNFTLKIRSTKLEDSAMYFCASSHEEVVRFFGSGTQLSVL.

The chain combines TRBV7-9 with TRBJ1-1; D gene ambiguous. Germline V gene data show CDR1 as SEHNR and CDR2 as FQNEAQ (reference sequence). The CDR3 is 12 amino acids. V lost 6 bases and J 6 bases, leaving 11 bases between the germline ends. DNA for the CDR3: TGTGCCAGCAGTTTACAGCGGGCTGAAGCTTTCTTT. It translates to CASSLQRAEAFF.